What follows are 31 T cell receptor beta chains derived from one specimen sequenced in a study of blood T cell repertoires in COVID-19. Clones were sequenced by immunoSEQ multiplex PCR, and TCRdb holds only the in-frame ones, with some missing. The table shows approximately 65,000 clones, with 80% to 90% occurring only once. Source material: PBMCs or T cells enriched from blood (not recorded which). The receptors were gathered from a woman between 40 and 55 years old with acute COVID-19.

The genes are TRBV6-2 or TRBV6-3 and TRBJ1-4, with D uncertain. Trimming shortened V by 5 bases and J by 0 bases, and 7 bases separated the two germline ends. The CDR3 is 14 residues long. Germline V gene lookup returns CDR1 MNHEY and CDR2 SVGEGT. The CDR3 is CASSTVATNEKLFF. In nucleotides, the CDR3 is TGTGCCAGCAGTACAGTCGCAACTAATGAAAAACTGTTTTTT.

This chain uses TRBV25-1 with TRBJ1-1; 8 nucleotides line up with TRBD1. Per the germline V gene, CDR1 is MGHDK and CDR2 is SYGVNS. V trimming: 4 bases; J trimming: 6 bases; junction bases outside the gene matches: 7. The CDR3 contains 14 residues. DNA for the CDR3: TGTGCCAGCAGTGTTCCAGGGGGCCATCCTGAAGCTTTCTTT. Translated: CASSVPGGHPEAFF. Filled out from reference TRBV25-1 and TRBJ1-1, the complete variable domain reads EADIYQTPRYLVIGTGKKITLECSQTMGHDKMYWYQQDPGMELHLIHYSYGVNSTEKGDLSSESTVSRIRTEHFPLTLESARPSHTSQYLCASSVPGGHPEAFFGQGTRLTVV.

CDR3: CATSRDQTGEETQYF. The CDR3 DNA reads as TGTGCCACCAGCAGAGATCAGACAGGGGAAGAGACCCAGTACTTC. The V and J genes are TRBV15 and TRBJ2-5; 8 bases line up with TRBD1. The CDR3 length is 15 residues. Germline assignment: CDR1 LNHNV and CDR2 YYDKDF (reference sequence). Trimming cost V 0 bases and J 3 bases; bases outside gene matches: 3.

This clone was detected only a few times. The rearrangement joins TRBV6-5 to TRBJ1-6, with D tentatively TRBD1 (6 bases). V was pared by 6 bases and J by 10 bases, with 16 bases between. The CDR3 is 14 amino acids. The germline gives CDR1 MNHEY, CDR2 SVGAGI. The CDR3 region has the DNA TGTGCCAGCAGACGGACAGAGTCGGGATCACCCCTCCACTTT. Amino acids: CASRRTESGSPLHF.

This clone was seen only once. The chain joins TRBV30 to TRBJ2-1; 9 bases map to TRBD2. V shed 4 bases, J shed 2 bases, and the junction held 3 bases outside the gene matches. The CDR3 covers 14 residues. CDR1 and CDR2 from the germline V gene are GTSNPN and SVGIG (reference sequence). CDR3: CAWIIAGAYNEQFF. The CDR3 DNA follows: TGTGCCTGGATAATAGCGGGAGCCTACAATGAGCAGTTCTTC.

The CDR3: CASSLSSYNEQFF. CDR3 coding DNA: TGTGCCAGCAGTTTGTCGTCCTACAATGAGCAGTTCTTC. The V and J genes are TRBV6-5 and TRBJ2-1, with D unclear. Trimming pared 4 bases from V and 1 base from J, leaving 5 bases between. There are 13 residues in the CDR3. Germline CDR1 and CDR2: MNHEY and SVGAGI.

The chain joins TRBV11-2 to TRBJ1-5, with 8 bases identical to TRBD1. Trimming cost V 0 bases and J 6 bases; bases outside gene matches: 10. From germline, CDR1 is SGHAT and CDR2 FQNNGV. The CDR3 contains 17 residues. CDR3 bases: TGTGCCAGCAGCTTAGATTTCTCCAGGGGGCAAGGTCAGCCCCAGCATTTT. It is translated as CASSLDFSRGQGQPQHF.

The chain is built from TRBV2 and TRBJ2-1, with 7 bases that match TRBD1. J lost 8 bases, V lost 5 bases, and 6 bases had no gene match. The CDR3 covers 13 residues. Germline CDR1 and CDR2: SNHLY and FYNNEI. The CDR3 nucleotides read TGTGCCAGCAGTAGGACAGGAGGACATGAGCAGTTCTTC. Translating gives CASSRTGGHEQFF.

This chain joins TRBV28 and TRBJ1-3; D not resolved. The CDR3 totals 18 residues. Trimming took off 3 bases at V and 2 bases at J, with 20 bases between the two ends. CDR1 and CDR2 (germline): MDHEN, SYDVKM. The CDR3 loop reads CASSFPSYGEVAGNTIYF. In DNA form, the CDR3 reads TGTGCCAGCAGTTTCCCCTCTTACGGGGAAGTGGCTGGAAACACCATATATTTT.

The DNA for the CDR3 is TGTGCCAGCAGCCAAGGTGTCACAGCAGTCAATGAGCAGTTCTTC. Translation: CASSQGVTAVNEQFF. The chain is built from TRBV7-3 and TRBJ2-1; unclear D gene. Trimming shortened V by 5 bases and J by 6 bases, and 17 bases separated the two germline ends. Germline values: CDR1 SGHTA, CDR2 FQGTGA. The CDR3 contains 15 residues. The full variable domain, completed using reference TRBV7-3 and TRBJ2-1, is GAGVSQTPSNKVTEKGKYVELRCDPISGHTALYWYRQSLGQGPEFLIYFQGTGAADDSGLPNDRFFAVRPEGSVSTLKIQRTERGDSAVYLCASSQGVTAVNEQFFGPGTRLTVL.

This chain links TRBV5-1 with TRBJ1-2; D gene uncertain. Looked up from germline, CDR1 is SGHRS and CDR2 is YFSETQ. Trimming pared 1 base from V and 1 base from J, leaving 5 bases between. The CDR3 has 13 amino acids. The CDR3 sequence: CASSLSDNYGYTF. The CDR3 DNA sequence: TGCGCCAGCAGCTTGTCAGATAACTATGGCTACACCTTC. The full variable domain, in which reference TRBV5-1 and TRBJ1-2 provide the parts outside the CDR3, is KAGVTQTPRYLIKTRGQQVTLSCSPISGHRSVSWYQQTPGQGLQFLFEYFSETQRNKGNFPGRFSGRQFSNSRSEMNVSTLELGDSALYLCASSLSDNYGYTFGSGTRLTVV.

The chain combines TRBV6-5 with TRBJ1-5; D remains unclear. CDR3 length: 14 residues. Deletions cut 6 bases from V and 4 bases from J, with 13 bases between. Germline V gene lookup returns CDR1 MNHEY and CDR2 SVGAGI. The CDR3 DNA reads as TGTGCCAGCAGCCTCACGGGAGTAAATCAGCCCCAGCATTTT. Residues: CASSLTGVNQPQHF.

V usage is TRBV3-1 (or the pseudogene TRBV3-2) and J usage is TRBJ2-3, with 9 bases matching TRBD2. This CDR3 region has 14 residues. V dropped 7 bases and J dropped 7; count of bases not matched to a gene: 9. The germline V gene encodes CDR1 LGHDT and CDR2 YNNKEL (reference sequence). This CDR3 is CASNIAGEGNTQYF. CDR3 nucleotide sequence: TGTGCCAGCAATATAGCGGGAGAGGGAAATACGCAGTATTTT.

This sequence joins TRBV24-1 and TRBJ2-2; maybe TRBD2 (7 bases). Germline-derived CDR1 and CDR2 are KGHDR and SFDVKD. The CDR3 covers 16 residues. V shed 8 bases and J shed 4 bases, with 19 bases lying between them. The CDR3 DNA sequence: TGTGCCACCAACAGCGGGGACACCTCGAGCACCGGGGAGCTGTTTTTT. This translates into CATNSGDTSSTGELFF.

This chain joins TRBV5-4 and TRBJ2-2, with TRBD2 matching over 9 bases. CDR1 is SGHNT and CDR2 is YYREEE in the germline V gene (reference sequence). There are 16 residues in the CDR3. V lost 4 bases, J lost 1 base, and 5 bases stayed unmatched. The CDR3 DNA reads as TGTGCCAGCAGCGATCAGACTAGCGGGAACACCGGGGAGCTGTTTTTT. It encodes CASSDQTSGNTGELFF.

The gene calls are TRBV4-1 and TRBJ2-2, with a tentative D call TRBD2 (6 bases). Trimming removed 0 bases from V and 4 bases from J, with 12 bases in between. CDR3 size: 16 residues. Looked up from germline, CDR1 is MGHRA and CDR2 is YSYEKL. CDR3 in DNA: TGCGCCAGCAGCCAAGAGGAGGGCTTCACCACCGGGGAGCTGTTTTTT. Translation: CASSQEEGFTTGELFF.

The rearrangement uses TRBV24-1 and TRBJ1-5; tentative D call: TRBD1 (5 bases). The V end lost 9 bases, the J end lost 3 bases, and 14 bases lay between the germline ends. Germline V lookup: CDR1 KGHDR, CDR2 SFDVKD. This CDR3 region has 14 residues. CDR3 nucleotides: TGTGCCACCCGGGGGTCTGGTGACAATCAGCCCCAGCATTTT. Its protein product is CATRGSGDNQPQHF.

Concerning this clone itself: Other DNA variants within this sample encode the same CDR3. The chain recombines TRBV15 with TRBJ2-1; tentative D call: TRBD2 (6 bases). CDR3 length equals 13 residues. Trimming took off 5 bases at V and 6 bases at J, with 11 bases between the two ends. In germline, CDR1 is LNHNV, CDR2 YYDKDF (reference sequence). CDR3 residues: CATSSRRGNEQFF. In nucleotides, the CDR3 is TGTGCCACCAGCTCCCGGCGGGGCAATGAGCAGTTCTTC.

The chain recombines TRBV13 with TRBJ2-1; 9 nucleotides match TRBD1. The V gene end was trimmed by 4 bases and the J gene end by 10 bases; junction bases not matched to a gene: 11. Germline CDR1 is PRHDT and CDR2 is FYEKMQ (reference sequence). This CDR3 spans 15 amino acids. The CDR3 bases are TGTGCCAGCAGCTCCGCAGGGACAGGGCGTCTCGAGCAGTTCTTC. Residues: CASSSAGTGRLEQFF.

This chain connects TRBV28 to TRBJ1-2; maybe TRBD1 (6 bases). The CDR3 consists of 15 residues. Germline V gene lookup returns CDR1 MDHEN and CDR2 SYDVKM. The V gene lost 6 bases and the J gene lost 4 bases, with 18 bases spanning the gap. The CDR3: CASRQGPPASYGYTF. CDR3 sequence (DNA): TGTGCCAGCAGACAGGGCCCTCCCGCGAGCTATGGCTACACCTTC.

This clone appeared a few times. The V and J genes are TRBV18 and TRBJ1-1; a possible D gene is TRBD1 (6 bases). The CDR3 is 15 residues long. The V and J ends lost 6 bases and 4 bases respectively, with 18 bases between them. Germline CDR1 and CDR2: KGHSH and LQKENI. DNA for the CDR3: TGTGCCAGCTCGCAGGATACAGGGCTCGGCACTGAAGCTTTCTTT. Its protein product is CASSQDTGLGTEAFF.

This chain uses TRBV7-2 with TRBJ1-6; 7 nucleotides line up with TRBD1. Germline V lookup: CDR1 SGHTA, CDR2 FQGNSA. V shed 8 bases, J shed 10 bases, and the junction held 8 bases outside the gene matches. The CDR3 sequence is 13 residues long. CDR3: CASGPTGKSPLHF. For the CDR3, the DNA is TGTGCCAGCGGTCCGACAGGGAAATCACCCCTCCACTTT.

Here the CDR3 reads CASSLGQGNIYF. CDR3 coding DNA: TGTGCCAGCAGCCTGGGACAGGGCAACATATATTTT. V and J are TRBV28 and TRBJ1-3, with TRBD1 identical over 9 bases. V was pared by 6 bases and J by 12 bases, with 6 bases of the junction left unmatched. The CDR3 is 12 amino acids. Germline V gene lookup returns CDR1 MDHEN and CDR2 SYDVKM.

The chain is built from TRBV11-3 and TRBJ2-7, with D possibly being TRBD2 (6 bases). Germline V gene lookup returns CDR1 SGHNT and CDR2 YENEEA. The CDR3 runs 13 residues. V was pared by 1 base and J by 6 bases, with 10 bases between. The CDR3 reads CASSLAAGTEQYF. CDR3 coding DNA: TGTGCCAGCAGCTTAGCGGCGGGGACCGAGCAGTACTTC.

V gene TRBV27 combines with J gene TRBJ1-4; maybe TRBD1 (6 bases). Germline V CDR1 and CDR2: MNHEY, SMNVEV (reference sequence). This CDR3 is 14 amino acids long. V was clipped by 7 bases and J by 6 bases, with 15 bases between them. CDR3 in DNA: TGTGCCAGCACCGACCGCAGGGGAGATGAAAAACTGTTTTTT. This gives the protein CASTDRRGDEKLFF. The whole variable domain, filled in from reference TRBV27 and TRBJ1-4, reads EAQVTQNPRYLITVTGKKLTVTCSQNMNHEYMSWYRQDPGLGLRQIYYSMNVEVTDKGDVPEGYKVSRKEKRNFPLILESPSPNQTSLYFCASTDRRGDEKLFFGSGTQLSVL.

The gene calls are TRBV19 and TRBJ2-1; possible D gene TRBD1, 6 bases. This CDR3 has 15 residues. The V end lost 4 bases, the J end lost 6 bases, and 16 bases lay between the germline ends. CDR1 and CDR2 (germline): LNHDA, SQIVND (reference sequence). CDR3 loop: CASSTLDRSSNEQFF. Here the CDR3 DNA reads TGTGCCAGTAGTACCCTTGACAGGAGTTCCAATGAGCAGTTCTTC.

The chain couples TRBV27 to TRBJ1-2; 7 nucleotides agree with TRBD1. Looked up from germline, CDR1 is MNHEY and CDR2 is SMNVEV (reference sequence). This CDR3 region has 12 residues. V lost 10 bases to trimming and J lost 7 bases; unmatched junction nucleotides: 9. As DNA, the CDR3 is TGTGCCACTAGGACAGGCTTTGTTGGCTACACCTTC. Translated: CATRTGFVGYTF.

A single count supports this clone. The chain employs TRBV5-1 and TRBJ2-1; D is possibly TRBD1 (5 bases). CDR1 is SGHRS, CDR2 YFSETQ, per germline. Trimming pared 0 bases from V and 0 bases from J, leaving 10 bases between. The CDR3 runs to 16 residues. CDR3 sequence reads: CASSLVGLSSYNEQFF. The CDR3, as DNA: TGCGCCAGCAGCTTGGTGGGGCTGAGCTCCTACAATGAGCAGTTCTTC.

The rearrangement links TRBV11-1 to TRBJ2-3; 7 nucleotides align to TRBD2. This CDR3 is built from 16 residues. J was trimmed by 4 bases and V by 5 bases; bases with no gene match: 12. CDR1 and CDR2 from the germline V gene are SGHAT and FQDESV (reference sequence). CDR3 bases: TGTGCCAGCAGCCTCGGGCGGGAGTATGTTTCAGATACGCAGTATTTT. This translates into CASSLGREYVSDTQYF.

This clone came up once. The chain has TRBV9 and TRBJ2-2; D is uncertain. The germline gives CDR1 SGDLS, CDR2 YYNGEE. V was pared by 0 bases and J by 4 bases, with 13 bases between. This CDR3 spans 16 amino acids. The CDR3 sequence: CASSVVCQNITGELFF. The CDR3 DNA follows: TGTGCCAGCAGCGTAGTTTGTCAGAATATCACCGGGGAGCTGTTTTTT.

The DNA for the CDR3 is TGTGCCAGCAGTGAGGGGGGGCTGAGCAATCAGCCCCAGCATTTT. Amino acid sequence: CASSEGGLSNQPQHF. V gene TRBV9 combines with J gene TRBJ1-5; a possible D gene is TRBD1 (6 bases). CDR3 length equals 15 residues. Trimming took 5 bases from V and 1 from J, leaving 13 bases between them. Germline-derived CDR1 and CDR2 are SGDLS and YYNGEE. Variable domain in full (rest from reference TRBV9 and TRBJ1-5): DSGVTQTPKHLITATGQRVTLRCSPRSGDLSVYWYQQSLDQGLQFLIQYYNGEERAKGNILERFSAQQFPDLHSELNLSSLELGDSALYFCASSEGGLSNQPQHFGDGTRLSIL.